The sequence of this T cell receptor beta chain was determined in a study of shared clonotypes between healthy human individuals. Sorted-subset replicate PCR reactions contained approximately 190 ng DNA, corresponding to approximately 30,000 T cell genomes. Profiling relied on immunoSEQ multiplex PCR, and the TCRdb table lists in-frame clones only, not all of them. The table lists approximately 1.5 million clones, approximately 98.5% of them singletons. Study-level points and caveats: Several donors held approximately 4.6% of naive CD4 clonotypes in common.

Points on this clone: The antigen is undetermined.

This receptor was taken from a man between 25 and 39 years old in good health. The sequenced sample was naive CD4+ T cells sorted from blood. Noted subset: CD45RA+ positively selected.

CDR3 DNA sequence: TGTGCCATCAGTGGGGGGGCCTTGGATCCCACGAACACCGGGGAGCTGTTTTTT. Translation gives CAISGGALDPTNTGELFF. This rearrangement joins TRBV10-3 to TRBJ2-2; the D call may be TRBD1 or TRBD2 (6 bases each). The CDR3 loop spans 18 amino acids. V was pared by 4 bases and J by 0 bases, with 18 bases between. The V gene's germline CDR1 is ENHRY and CDR2 SYGVKD.